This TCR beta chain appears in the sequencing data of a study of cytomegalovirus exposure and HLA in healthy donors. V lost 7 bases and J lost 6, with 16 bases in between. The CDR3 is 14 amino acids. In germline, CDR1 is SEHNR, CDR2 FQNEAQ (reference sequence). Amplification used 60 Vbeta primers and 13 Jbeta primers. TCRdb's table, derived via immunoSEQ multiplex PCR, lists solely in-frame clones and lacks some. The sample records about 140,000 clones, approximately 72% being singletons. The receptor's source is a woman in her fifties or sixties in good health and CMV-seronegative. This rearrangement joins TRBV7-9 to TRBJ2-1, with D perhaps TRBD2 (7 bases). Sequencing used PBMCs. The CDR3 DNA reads TGTGCCAGCACGAGGGGGGGCCTGATCAATGAGCAGTTCTTC. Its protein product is CASTRGGLINEQFF.